The 5 T cell receptor beta chains reported below all come from one sample, sequenced in a study of T cell responses to AZD1222 COVID-19 vaccine. Method: immunoSEQ multiplex PCR; TCRdb's copy keeps in-frame clones and lacks some. The profile shows roughly 140,000 clones, 85% to 90% of them singletons. Sequenced here: peripheral blood, sampled 28 days after the second AZD1222 dose. The receptors stem from an adult who received the AZD1222 COVID-19 vaccine.

V usage is TRBV6-2 or TRBV6-3 and J usage is TRBJ2-6; no clear D gene. Germline assignment: CDR1 MNHEY and CDR2 SVGEGT. CDR3 size: 15 residues. The V and J ends lost 2 bases and 5 bases respectively, with 10 bases between them. DNA for the CDR3: TGTGCCAGCAGTTACGGTGGAAGCTGGGCCAACGTCCTGACTTTC. Protein sequence: CASSYGGSWANVLTF.

The genes are TRBV5-1 and TRBJ2-7; D is unresolved. The CDR3 loop spans 16 amino acids. The V gene lost 3 bases and the J gene lost 2 bases, with 18 bases spanning the gap. Germline CDR1 reads SGHRS; CDR2 reads YFSETQ. This chain's CDR3 is CASSSFIVFPTYEQYF. The CDR3, as DNA: TGCGCCAGCAGCTCGTTTATCGTCTTCCCCACCTACGAGCAGTACTTC.

This chain uses TRBV7-2 with TRBJ1-2, with 7 bases aligning to TRBD1. The CDR3 is 15 residues long. V trimming: 2 bases; J trimming: 8 bases; junction bases outside the gene matches: 11. Per germline, CDR1 SGHTA and CDR2 FQGNSA. The CDR3 DNA reads TGTGCCAGCAGCTTACTGCGTACAGGGGTAGAGGGCTACACCTTC. Translated: CASSLLRTGVEGYTF.

The genes are TRBV21-1 and TRBJ2-2; TRBD2, as called in the table, went unchecked against the DNA. TRBV21-1 is an annotated pseudogene. The CDR3 loop spans 19 amino acids. The CDR3 DNA sequence: TGTGCCAGCAGCTCGGGGGACCGACTAGCGGGAGTTAATACCGGGGAGCTGTTTTTT. It specifies CASSSGDRLAGVNTGELFF.

This clone showed up just a few times. Other DNA sequences from this sample encode an identical CDR3 as well. In nucleotides, the CDR3 is TGTGCCAGCAGTTATGGGCAGGGGCGAAACACCGGGGAGCTGTTTTTT. This encodes CASSYGQGRNTGELFF. The chain recombines TRBV6-5 with TRBJ2-2; D may be TRBD1 (6 bases). Germline V gene data show CDR1 as MNHEY and CDR2 as SVGAGI. Trimming took 3 bases from V and 2 from J, leaving 13 bases between them. The length of the CDR3 is 16 residues.